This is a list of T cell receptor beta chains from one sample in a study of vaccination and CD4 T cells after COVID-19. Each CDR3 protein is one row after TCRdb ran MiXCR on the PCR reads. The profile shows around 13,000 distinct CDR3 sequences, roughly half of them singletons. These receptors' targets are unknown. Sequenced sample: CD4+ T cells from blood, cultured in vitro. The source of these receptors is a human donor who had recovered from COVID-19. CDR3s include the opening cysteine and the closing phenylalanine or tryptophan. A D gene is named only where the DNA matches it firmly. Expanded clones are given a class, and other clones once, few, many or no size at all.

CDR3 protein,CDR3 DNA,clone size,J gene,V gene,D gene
CATSRELAGTTYEQYF,TGTGCCACCAGCAGAGAACTGGCGGGAACAACCTACGAGCAGTACTTC,NA,TRBJ2-7,TRBV15,NA
CASSPPSQYTEAFF,TGTGCCAGCTCACCACCGAGTCAGTACACTGAAGCTTTCTTT,NA,TRBJ1-1,TRBV18,NA
CASSLGFGGGEQFF,TGTGCCAGCAGCTTAGGGTTTGGTGGAGGTGAGCAGTTCTTC,NA,TRBJ2-1,TRBV7-9,NA
CASSSGDGNQGPQHF,TGTGCCAGCAGTTCGGGGGACGGCAACCAGGGGCCCCAGCATTTT,NA,TRBJ1-5,TRBV12-3/TRBV12-4,NA
CASSPALNRGFGYEQYF,TGCGCCAGCAGCCCAGCCTTAAACAGGGGGTTCGGCTACGAGCAGTACTTC,few,TRBJ2-7,TRBV4-3,TRBD1
CASSAPGQGMQYF,TGTGCCAGCAGCGCCCCGGGACAGGGAATGCAGTACTTC,NA,TRBJ2-7,TRBV28,TRBD1
CASSERYSNTEAFF,TGCGCCAGCAGTGAACGGTACTCAAACACTGAAGCTTTCTTT,medium-sized,TRBJ1-1,TRBV10-2,NA
CASSTAGGASGELFF,TGTGCCAGCAGTACAGCGGGAGGGGCGTCCGGGGAGCTGTTTTTT,NA,TRBJ2-2,TRBV7-3,TRBD2
CASRRDRGSETQYF,TGTGCCAGCAGACGGGACAGGGGATCGGAGACCCAGTACTTC,NA,TRBJ2-5,TRBV7-9,TRBD1
CAWGSLRGYGYTF,TGTGCCTGGGGCTCCCTTAGAGGCTATGGCTACACCTTC,NA,TRBJ1-2,TRBV30,NA
CASSLLRGGELFF,TGTGCCAGCAGCTTGCTGAGGGGCGGGGAGCTGTTTTTT,few,TRBJ2-2,TRBV7-2,NA
CASTKGSVNRPDTQYF,TGTGCCAGCACCAAGGGATCCGTCAATCGGCCAGATACGCAGTATTTT,few,TRBJ2-3,TRBV5-4,NA
CASSGDLDRAKGLGYTF,TGTGCCAGCAGTGGAGACCTGGACAGGGCCAAAGGACTCGGCTACACCTTC,few,TRBJ1-2,TRBV6-1,TRBD1
CSASSPLTANTEAFF,TGCAGTGCTAGCTCTCCCTTGACAGCGAACACTGAAGCTTTCTTT,medium-sized,TRBJ1-1,TRBV20-1,NA
CASSVSGTSGISAYEQYF,TGTGCCAGTAGTGTCTCCGGGACTAGCGGGATTTCGGCCTACGAGCAGTACTTC,NA,TRBJ2-7,TRBV19,TRBD2
CASSEIISRGGTMLPSYEQYF,TGTGCCAGCAGTGAAATTATTTCGAGGGGGGGAACAATGCTTCCCTCTTACGAGCAGTACTTC,few,TRBJ2-7,TRBV2,NA
CASSVAPGLAHNEQFF,TGCGCCAGCAGCGTGGCTCCGGGACTAGCTCACAATGAGCAGTTCTTC,few,TRBJ2-1,TRBV5-1,TRBD2
CASSEERANTGELFF,TGTGCCAGCAGTGAGGAGCGGGCGAACACCGGGGAGCTGTTTTTT,NA,TRBJ2-2,TRBV2,NA
CSARGKPYSSYNSPLHF,TGCAGTGCTAGAGGAAAGCCCTACAGCTCCTATAATTCACCCCTCCACTTT,NA,TRBJ1-6,TRBV20-1,NA
CASSVRAWNTEAFF,TGTGCCAGCAGTGTCCGGGCTTGGAACACTGAAGCTTTCTTT,few,TRBJ1-1,TRBV2,NA
CASSFRGEHNYGYTF,TGTGCCAGCAGTTTCAGGGGCGAACACAACTATGGCTACACCTTC,NA,TRBJ1-2,TRBV27,NA
CASLRGPIYGYTF,TGTGCCAGTCTCCGGGGGCCCATTTATGGCTACACCTTC,NA,TRBJ1-2,TRBV28,NA
CASSLDAGGAKTQYF,TGTGCCAGCAGCTTAGACGCAGGCGGGGCAAAGACCCAGTACTTC,NA,TRBJ2-5,TRBV7-2,NA
CSARDRFRGSGNTIYF,TGCAGTGCTAGAGATAGGTTTAGGGGATCTGGAAACACCATATATTTT,few,TRBJ1-3,TRBV20-1,NA
CASSSKGNTNTGELFF,TGTGCCAGCAGTTCAAAGGGGAACACGAACACCGGGGAGCTGTTTTTT,once,TRBJ2-2,TRBV27,NA
CASKGQMNTEAFF,TGTGCCAGCAAGGGACAGATGAACACTGAAGCTTTCTTT,NA,TRBJ1-1,TRBV2,TRBD1
CASSTLGNGANVLTF,TGTGCCAGCAGCACATTGGGCAATGGGGCCAACGTCCTGACTTTC,few,TRBJ2-6,TRBV28,NA
CATSRVADHLYGYTF,TGTGCCACCAGCAGAGTGGCAGATCATCTCTATGGCTACACCTTC,NA,TRBJ1-2,TRBV15,NA
CSAATSGRAIEQYF,TGCAGTGCTGCGACTAGCGGGAGGGCCATCGAGCAGTACTTC,few,TRBJ2-7,TRBV20-1,TRBD2
CASRGGSPGGNFYEQYF,TGTGCCAGCAGAGGGGGGAGCCCTGGCGGAAACTTCTACGAGCAGTACTTC,NA,TRBJ2-7,TRBV6-1,NA
CASSRTPGQGSYEQYF,TGTGCCAGCAGCCGTACACCGGGACAGGGGTCCTACGAGCAGTACTTC,NA,TRBJ2-7,TRBV7-9,TRBD1
CASRRDGELFF,TGTGCCAGCAGGCGGGACGGGGAGCTGTTTTTT,few,TRBJ2-2,TRBV28,NA
CASSLLPSYEQYF,TGCGCCAGCAGCCTCCTACCCTCCTACGAGCAGTACTTC,once,TRBJ2-7,TRBV4-1,NA
CASSDSGRDTGELFF,TGTGCCAGCAGTGATAGCGGGAGGGACACCGGGGAGCTGTTTTTT,NA,TRBJ2-2,TRBV25-1,TRBD2
CASSLTSGGSYEQYF,TGTGCCAGCAGTCTAACTAGCGGGGGTTCCTACGAGCAGTACTTC,NA,TRBJ2-7,TRBV5-5,TRBD2
CSAETGAGTEAFF,TGCAGTGCCGAGACAGGGGCTGGGACTGAAGCTTTCTTT,few,TRBJ1-1,TRBV20-1,TRBD1
CSARDFLAGGPSDEQYF,TGCAGTGCTAGAGATTTCCTAGCGGGAGGGCCGTCCGACGAGCAGTACTTC,few,TRBJ2-7,TRBV20-1,TRBD2
CSARDRVTYGYTF,TGCAGTGCTAGAGACAGGGTCACCTATGGCTACACCTTC,NA,TRBJ1-2,TRBV20-1,NA
CASSEKDRGNQPQHF,TGTGCCAGCAGTGAAAAGGACAGGGGCAATCAGCCCCAGCATTTT,NA,TRBJ1-5,TRBV6-4,TRBD1
CASRAPSSGTQSGTPLYGSYEQYF,TGTGCCAGCAGAGCACCATCCTCCGGGACACAAAGCGGGACCCCCCTTTACGGCTCCTACGAGCAGTACTTC,NA,TRBJ2-7,TRBV2,NA
CASRRGANQPQHF,TGCGCCAGCAGGAGGGGGGCTAATCAGCCCCAGCATTTT,NA,TRBJ1-5,TRBV5-1,NA
CASSPTAGAGNEKLFF,TGTGCCAGCAGCCCAACCGCCGGGGCAGGGAACGAAAAACTGTTTTTT,few,TRBJ1-4,TRBV7-9,NA
CASSEWSGGQAERETQYF,TGTGCCAGCAGTGAATGGAGCGGAGGTCAGGCGGAGAGAGAGACCCAGTACTTC,few,TRBJ2-5,TRBV6-1,NA
CASSSSGSHTGELFF,TGTGCCAGCAGTTCTTCCGGGAGTCACACCGGGGAGCTGTTTTTT,few,TRBJ2-2,TRBV6-5,NA
CASSSQWGPNQPQHF,TGTGCCAGCAGCTCTCAGTGGGGCCCGAATCAGCCCCAGCATTTT,few,TRBJ1-5,TRBV2,NA
CASSQDLGQGTSGANVLTF,TGCGCCAGCAGCCAAGATTTAGGACAGGGTACTTCGGGGGCCAACGTCCTGACTTTC,NA,TRBJ2-6,TRBV4-1,TRBD1
CASSYPAGRSYEQYF,TGTGCCAGCAGTTACCCAGCGGGAAGGTCCTACGAGCAGTACTTC,NA,TRBJ2-7,TRBV12-3/TRBV12-4,TRBD2
CAWSTGQGRSPQHF,TGTGCCTGGAGTACCGGACAGGGGCGCTCGCCCCAGCATTTT,NA,TRBJ1-5,TRBV30,TRBD1
CASSYRYSSGRAKASEQYF,TGTGCCAGCAGTTACAGATATTCTAGCGGGAGGGCCAAGGCGAGCGAGCAGTACTTC,NA,TRBJ2-7,TRBV6-5,TRBD2
CASSSAAQRAFF,TGTGCCAGCTCATCCGCTGCGCAAAGAGCTTTCTTT,NA,TRBJ1-1,TRBV18,NA
CAWSTSRGGYTF,TGTGCCTGGAGCACGAGCAGGGGTGGCTACACCTTC,few,TRBJ1-2,TRBV30,NA
CASSSSGYSKNIQYF,TGTGCCAGCAGTTCCTCGGGGTACAGCAAAAACATTCAGTACTTC,NA,TRBJ2-4,TRBV27,NA
CASSEVGNQPQHF,TGTGCCAGCAGTGAAGTCGGTAATCAGCCCCAGCATTTT,NA,TRBJ1-5,TRBV6-1,NA
CASTVSRQPQHF,TGTGCCAGCACAGTTTCTCGCCAGCCCCAGCATTTT,NA,TRBJ1-5,TRBV6-1,NA
CASSVVGGGGETQYF,TGTGCCAGCAGCGTAGTAGGGGGGGGCGGAGAGACCCAGTACTTC,large,TRBJ2-5,TRBV9,NA